One and the same sample provided the 26 T cell receptor beta chains below, sequenced in a study of blood T cell repertoires in COVID-19. The protocol was immunoSEQ multiplex PCR, while the TCRdb copy is restricted to in-frame clones and leaves out a portion. The sample has 120,000 or so clones, approximately 90% seen once. Sequencing was carried out using peripheral blood. The receptors originated from a woman aged 80 or older with acute or convalescent COVID-19.

The V gene is TRBV19, the J gene TRBJ1-1; D is possibly TRBD1 (6 bases). The CDR3 loop spans 14 amino acids. The V gene lost 6 bases and the J gene lost 1 base, with 12 bases spanning the gap. Germline V gives CDR1 LNHDA, CDR2 SQIVND (reference sequence). The CDR3 loop is CASRPGQKNTEAFF. In DNA form, the CDR3 reads TGTGCCAGTAGGCCGGGACAAAAGAACACTGAAGCTTTCTTT.

The gene calls are TRBV10-3 and TRBJ1-4; tentatively, D is TRBD1 (6 bases). This CDR3 contains 14 residues. Germline assignment: CDR1 ENHRY and CDR2 SYGVKD. The ends were cut back, 2 bases at V and 8 bases at J, with 12 bases in the middle. This CDR3 reads CAISEEQGSEKLFF. The CDR3 DNA is TGTGCCATCAGTGAGGAGCAGGGGAGCGAAAAACTGTTTTTT.

The chain uses TRBV6-5 and TRBJ1-3, with TRBD1 as a possible D gene (5 bases). The CDR3 is 15 amino acids. CDR1 is MNHEY and CDR2 is SVGAGI in the germline V gene. Trimming removed 7 bases from V and 3 bases from J, with 16 bases in between. CDR3 protein: CASTNPGRVGNTIYF. The CDR3 bases are TGTGCCAGCACCAACCCCGGCAGGGTTGGAAACACCATATATTTT.

The chain joins TRBV3-1 (or the pseudogene TRBV3-2) to TRBJ1-2; unclear D gene. Germline-derived CDR1 and CDR2 are LGHDT and YNNKEL (reference sequence). CDR3 length: 12 amino acids. The V end was cut by 0 bases, the J end by 5 bases, with 4 bases between. The CDR3 sequence is CASSQDLYGYTF. The CDR3 nucleotides are TGTGCCAGCAGCCAAGATCTATATGGCTACACCTTC.

This chain links TRBV2 with TRBJ2-6; TRBD1 agrees at 9 bases. Trimming cost V 6 bases and J 1 base; bases outside gene matches: 10. This CDR3 spans 18 amino acids. Germline lookup yields CDR1 SNHLY and CDR2 FYNNEI. This CDR3 reads CASRRDRGFRSGANVLTF. In DNA, the CDR3 is TGTGCCAGCAGAAGAGACAGGGGGTTTCGGTCTGGGGCCAACGTCCTGACTTTC.

The chain uses TRBV12-3 or TRBV12-4 and TRBJ2-2, with D tentatively TRBD2 (6 bases). V lost 4 bases to trimming and J lost 3 bases, with 6 bases between them. There are 13 residues in the CDR3. As DNA, the CDR3 is TGTGCCAGCAGTTGGGGGGACACCGGGGAGCTGTTTTTT. It yields the protein CASSWGDTGELFF.

This chain uses TRBV5-1 with TRBJ1-2, with 10 bases aligning to TRBD1. Trimming removed 0 bases from V and 8 bases from J; junction bases left unmatched: 7. The CDR3 consists of 15 residues. Germline V gives CDR1 SGHRS, CDR2 YFSETQ. CDR3 DNA: TGCGCCAGCAGCTTGGGGGACAGGGGAGAGGTCGGCTACACCTTC. Translation: CASSLGDRGEVGYTF.

The J gene is TRBJ2-7, the V gene TRBV3-1 (or the pseudogene TRBV3-2); 7 positions match TRBD2. Germline V CDR1 and CDR2: LGHDT, YNNKEL (reference sequence). The CDR3 totals 13 residues. V lost 5 bases, J lost 7 bases, and 8 bases stayed unmatched. CDR3 sequence (DNA): TGTGCCAGCAGCTACTTGGGGCGGGAGGAGCAGTACTTC. Residues: CASSYLGREEQYF.

V usage is TRBV5-4 and J usage is TRBJ2-3; 9 bases align to TRBD1. Germline-derived CDR1 and CDR2 are SGHNT and YYREEE (reference sequence). The CDR3 is 16 residues long. With 0 bases clipped from V and 1 base from J, the junction kept 3 bases outside the gene matches. For the CDR3, the DNA is TGTGCCAGCAGCTTGGCCCGGACAGGGGGCACAGATACGCAGTATTTT. Translating it yields CASSLARTGGTDTQYF.

This chain links TRBV3-1 (or the pseudogene TRBV3-2) with TRBJ1-1; tentatively, D is TRBD1 (5 bases). The germline V gene encodes CDR1 LGHDT and CDR2 YNNKEL (reference sequence). V lost 5 bases and J lost 7, with 11 bases in between. The CDR3 runs 12 residues. In DNA, the CDR3 is TGTGCCAGCAGCGGGGCAGCTAATGAAGCTTTCTTT. Protein product: CASSGAANEAFF.

J is TRBJ2-3 and V is TRBV4-2; the match to TRBD2 covers 13 bases. Looked up from germline, CDR1 is LGHNA and CDR2 is YNFKEQ. The CDR3 runs 18 residues. V lost 4 bases, J lost 1 base, and 8 bases stayed unmatched. CDR3 residues: CASSLRTSGGRGTDTQYF. In DNA, the CDR3 is TGTGCCAGCAGCCTTCGGACTAGCGGGGGCCGGGGCACAGATACGCAGTATTTT.

V usage is TRBV3-1 (or the pseudogene TRBV3-2) and J usage is TRBJ1-3, with D possibly TRBD1 on 6 matching bases. The CDR3 is made up of 16 amino acids. CDR1 is LGHDT, CDR2 YNNKEL, per germline (reference sequence). Trimming shortened V by 1 base and J by 3 bases, and 13 bases separated the two germline ends. The CDR3 region has the DNA TGTGCCAGCAGCCAAGGGACAGACAAGATTGGAAACACCATATATTTT. Translating it yields CASSQGTDKIGNTIYF.

In its sample, this clone was seen a few times. The chain is built from TRBV7-9 and TRBJ2-2; tentative D call: TRBD1 (6 bases). CDR3 length equals 17 residues. CDR1 and CDR2 (germline): SEHNR, FQNEAQ (reference sequence). V gave up 2 bases and J gave up 3 bases, with 16 bases separating them. The CDR3 sequence: CASSLPQGQGDTGELFF. DNA for the CDR3: TGTGCCAGCAGCTTACCCCAGGGACAAGGTGACACCGGGGAGCTGTTTTTT. The variable domain in full, with the rest retrieved from reference TRBV7-9 and TRBJ2-2, is DTGVSQNPRHKITKRGQNVTFRCDPISEHNRLYWYRQTLGQGPEFLTYFQNEAQLEKSRLLSDRFSAERPKGSFSTLEIQRTEQGDSAMYLCASSLPQGQGDTGELFFGEGSRLTVL.

The chain couples TRBV28 to TRBJ1-3, with D possibly being TRBD1 (5 bases). Trimming cost V 7 bases and J 0 bases, with 10 bases left between them. Germline CDR1 and CDR2: MDHEN and SYDVKM. The length of the CDR3 is 14 residues. CDR3 sequence (DNA): TGTGCCAGCACCCTGGACAACTCTGGAAACACCATATATTTT. Amino acids: CASTLDNSGNTIYF.

The rearrangement uses TRBV5-4 and TRBJ2-4, with D maybe TRBD1 (7 bases). V was clipped by 0 bases and J by 6 bases, with 13 bases between them. This CDR3 is 15 amino acids long. Germline CDR1 reads SGHNT; CDR2 reads YYREEE (reference sequence). The CDR3, as DNA: TGTGCCAGCAGCTTGGTGGGTCAGGGGGGAAACATTCAGTACTTC. Its translation is CASSLVGQGGNIQYF.

This rearrangement joins TRBV6-6 to TRBJ2-6, with D possibly matching TRBD1 (6 bases). V lost 7 bases, J lost 0 bases, and 10 bases lay in between. Germline loops: CDR1 MNHNY, CDR2 SVGAGI (reference sequence). This CDR3 is 15 amino acids long. The CDR3 spells CASTIGGSGANVLTF. CDR3 in DNA: TGTGCCAGCACTATAGGGGGCTCTGGGGCCAACGTCCTGACTTTC.

A single count supports this clone. The rearrangement joins TRBV18 to TRBJ2-1; TRBD2 matches 10 bases. Trimming cost V 0 bases and J 10 bases; bases outside gene matches: 9. CDR1 is KGHSH and CDR2 is LQKENI in the germline V gene. The CDR3 runs to 16 residues. CDR3 nucleotide sequence: TGTGCCAGCTCACCACCCGCTAGCGGGAGCTTCGAGGAGCAGTTCTTC. This sequence encodes CASSPPASGSFEEQFF.

This chain connects TRBV5-1 to TRBJ2-6, with D maybe TRBD2 (6 bases). Trimming shortened V by 0 bases and J by 1 base, and 8 bases separated the two germline ends. This CDR3 comprises 16 residues. CDR1 SGHRS and CDR2 YFSETQ come from the germline V gene. CDR3 in amino acids: CASSLVGGSGANVLTF. The CDR3 region has the DNA TGCGCCAGCAGCTTGGTAGGAGGGTCTGGGGCCAACGTCCTGACTTTC.

J is TRBJ1-6 and V is TRBV6-6; no definite D call. The CDR3 consists of 13 residues. Germline CDR1 is MNHNY and CDR2 is SVGAGI (reference sequence). V dropped 2 bases and J dropped 13 bases, with 12 bases sitting between them. The CDR3 DNA reads as TGTGCCAGCAGTTACCCACCAGAGGGCCCCCTCCACTTT. Protein product: CASSYPPEGPLHF.

This chain uses TRBV5-4 with TRBJ1-2; TRBD1 is a possible D gene (5 bases). The CDR3 length is 15 residues. The ends were cut back, 4 bases at V and 2 bases at J, with 15 bases in the middle. CDR1 and CDR2 (germline): SGHNT, YYREEE (reference sequence). DNA for the CDR3: TGTGCCAGCAGCCCAGGGCTAGAGAGCAACTATGGCTACACCTTC. It is translated as CASSPGLESNYGYTF.

The chain couples TRBV19 to TRBJ2-5; 9 bases agree with TRBD1. V dropped 1 base and J dropped 5; count of bases not matched to a gene: 5. The CDR3 extends over 15 amino acids. Looked up from germline, CDR1 is LNHDA and CDR2 is SQIVND (reference sequence). The CDR3 nucleotides are TGTGCCAGTAGTATAGCCACAGGGGGCGGGGAGACCCAGTACTTC. Amino acid sequence: CASSIATGGGETQYF.

This clone was seen just once. The rearrangement links TRBV7-8 to TRBJ1-1; the match to TRBD1 covers 9 bases. The length of the CDR3 is 14 residues. The J segment lost 5 bases and the V segment lost 5 bases, leaving 6 bases of the junction unmatched. The V gene's germline CDR1 is SGHVS and CDR2 FQNEAQ. CDR3 region: CASSTTGGRTEAFF. CDR3 DNA sequence: TGTGCCAGCAGCACTACAGGGGGCCGGACTGAAGCTTTCTTT.

The rearrangement links TRBV3-1 (or the pseudogene TRBV3-2) to TRBJ2-4; possibly TRBD1 for D (6 bases). V lost 4 bases and J 8 bases, leaving 12 bases between the germline ends. CDR3 length: 13 amino acids. Germline V gene sequence: CDR1 LGHDT, CDR2 YNNKEL (reference sequence). This CDR3 reads CASSRGQGYIQYF. The DNA for the CDR3 is TGTGCCAGCAGCCGGGGGCAGGGATACATTCAGTACTTC.

The genes are TRBV5-4 and TRBJ1-6, with D maybe TRBD1 (6 bases). This CDR3 has 17 residues. Deletions cut 4 bases from V and 5 bases from J, with 19 bases between. The V gene's germline CDR1 is SGHNT and CDR2 YYREEE (reference sequence). The CDR3 bases are TGTGCCAGCAGCGGGGGGGGCGTAAAGTCGGATAATTCACCCCTCCACTTT. This gives the protein CASSGGGVKSDNSPLHF.

The V and J genes are TRBV5-6 and TRBJ2-1, with TRBD2 matching 12 bases. V shed 0 bases and J 7 bases; nucleotides not matched to a gene: 8. Germline V lookup: CDR1 SGHDT, CDR2 YYEEEE. The CDR3 spans 17 residues. The CDR3 nucleotides read TGTGCCAGCAGCTTGGTAGTGACTAGCGGGAGACGAAATGAGCAGTTCTTC. Its protein is CASSLVVTSGRRNEQFF.

The V and J genes are TRBV4-2 and TRBJ1-6; possible D gene TRBD1, 6 bases. CDR1 is LGHNA, CDR2 YNFKEQ, per germline. The V gene lost 2 bases and the J gene lost 8 bases, with 13 bases spanning the gap. The CDR3 sequence is 15 residues long. Here the CDR3 DNA reads TGTGCCAGCAGCCAATGGCCAGGGGAGCATTCACCCCTCCACTTT. Its protein product is CASSQWPGEHSPLHF.